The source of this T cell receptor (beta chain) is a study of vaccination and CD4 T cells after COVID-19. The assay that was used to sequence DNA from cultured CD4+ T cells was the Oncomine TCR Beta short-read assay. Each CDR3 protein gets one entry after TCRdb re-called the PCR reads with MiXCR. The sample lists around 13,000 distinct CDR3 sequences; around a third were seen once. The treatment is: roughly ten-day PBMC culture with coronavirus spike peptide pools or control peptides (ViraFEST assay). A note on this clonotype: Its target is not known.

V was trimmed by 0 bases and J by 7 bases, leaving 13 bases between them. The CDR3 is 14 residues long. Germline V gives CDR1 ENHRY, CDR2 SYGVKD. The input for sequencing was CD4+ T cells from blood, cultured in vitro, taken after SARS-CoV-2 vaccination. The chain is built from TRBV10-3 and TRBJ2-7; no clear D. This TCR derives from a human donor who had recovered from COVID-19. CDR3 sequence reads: CAISESIGSAEQYF. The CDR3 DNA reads TGTGCCATCAGTGAGTCGATAGGATCAGCGGAGCAGTACTTC.